The clone carrying this T cell receptor (beta chain) was seen ten or more times. Its cognate antigen is unknown. CDR1 SEHNR and CDR2 FQNEAQ come from the germline V gene (reference sequence). V was clipped by 5 bases and J by 9 bases, with 28 bases between them. The CDR3 is made up of 17 amino acids. Sample-barcoded 5' priming and a J-beta primer mix drove a second PCR of about 6 to 12 cycles. With 12 random nucleotides, a template-switch adaptor tagged each individual cDNA molecule. TCRdb re-called the 5' RACE reads through MiXCR, storing one row per CDR3 protein. The sample has 850,000 or so distinct CDR3 sequences, 25% to 35% seen once. This sample was included in a study of blood T cells in healthy people across ages. The study's findings and limits: Getting older went along with TCR beta diversity per million T cells dropping roughly linearly. The study found more naive CD4+ cells and higher diversity in long-lived than aged donors.

The sample comprised blood. The receptor was derived from a woman of 80 years or more in good health. The gene calls are TRBV7-9 and TRBJ1-2, with D perhaps TRBD1 (5 bases). The CDR3 here is CASSPARAPDFGVRYTF. The CDR3, as DNA: TGTGCCAGCAGCCCAGCCAGGGCACCCGATTTCGGGGTACGCTACACCTTC. The complete variable domain, with remaining parts taken from reference TRBV7-9 and TRBJ1-2, reads DTGVSQNPRHKITKRGQNVTFRCDPISEHNRLYWYRQTLGQGPEFLTYFQNEAQLEKSRLLSDRFSAERPKGSFSTLEIQRTEQGDSAMYLCASSPARAPDFGVRYTFGSGTRLTVV.